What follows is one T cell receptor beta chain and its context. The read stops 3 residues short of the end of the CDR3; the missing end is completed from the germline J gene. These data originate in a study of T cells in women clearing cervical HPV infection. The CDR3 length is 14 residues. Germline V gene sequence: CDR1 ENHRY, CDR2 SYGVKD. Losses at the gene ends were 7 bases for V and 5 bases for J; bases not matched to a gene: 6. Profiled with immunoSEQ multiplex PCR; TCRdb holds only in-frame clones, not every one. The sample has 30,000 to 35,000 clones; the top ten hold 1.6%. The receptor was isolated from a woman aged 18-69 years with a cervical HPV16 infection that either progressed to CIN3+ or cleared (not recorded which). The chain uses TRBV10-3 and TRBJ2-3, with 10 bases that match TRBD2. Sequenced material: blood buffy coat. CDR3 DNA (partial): TGTGCCATCAAGAGCGGGGGGGCCGAAGATACG. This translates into CAIKSGGAEDT. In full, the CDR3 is CAIKSGGAEDTQYF.